A selection of T cell receptor beta chains follows, all from one sample in a study of OX40 agonist ivuxolimab in advanced cancers. Sequencing used immunoSEQ multiplex PCR; TCRdb keeps in-frame clones, though not all of them. The data hold 48,000 or so clones, with 80% to 90% observed a single time. Sequencing was performed on CD4+ or CD8+ T cells sorted from blood, taken in a trial of the OX40 agonist ivuxolimab. These receptors all stem from an adult with an advanced solid tumor such as melanoma, head and neck, liver or kidney cancer. The CDR3 runs from the conserved cysteine through the conserved F or W. A D gene is named only where the DNA matches it firmly. The size of a clone is reported for some rows only, either as once, few or many, or as a class for expanded clones.

D	V	size	J	CDR3	DNA
NA	TRBV30	NA	TRBJ1-5	CAWSSWDQPQHF	TGTGCCTGGAGTTCGTGGGACCAGCCCCAGCATTTT
TRBD2	TRBV5-1	NA	TRBJ2-7	CASSLELAADYEQYF	TGCGCCAGCAGCCTGGAGCTAGCGGCCGACTACGAGCAGTACTTC
TRBD1	TRBV9	NA	TRBJ1-6	CASSATGGASPLHF	TGTGCCAGCAGCGCGACAGGGGGCGCGTCACCCCTCCACTTT
NA	TRBV6-6	NA	TRBJ1-5	CASSYLTASSNQPQHF	TGTGCCAGCAGTTACTTGACAGCCAGTTCAAATCAGCCCCAGCATTTT
NA	TRBV7-9	NA	TRBJ1-1	CASRAGFGNTEAFF	TGTGCCAGCAGAGCAGGGTTCGGCAACACTGAAGCTTTCTTT
TRBD2	TRBV4-1	few	TRBJ2-7	CASSPGRLAGSYEQYF	TGCGCCAGCAGCCCGGGGCGACTAGCCGGATCCTACGAGCAGTACTTC
TRBD1	TRBV6-6	NA	TRBJ2-1	CASSYRQGDNEQFF	TGTGCCAGCAGTTATCGTCAGGGGGACAATGAGCAGTTCTTC
NA	TRBV7-2	NA	TRBJ1-3	CASSVQGVGSGNTIYF	TGTGCCAGCAGCGTCCAGGGAGTGGGCTCTGGAAACACCATATATTTT
NA	TRBV5-6	NA	TRBJ2-1	CASRGGYSSYNEQFF	TGTGCCAGCAGGGGGGGCTACTCTTCCTACAATGAGCAGTTCTTC
NA	TRBV2	NA	TRBJ1-2	CASRGTEGYGYTF	TGTGCCAGCAGGGGGACGGAAGGATATGGCTACACCTTC
NA	TRBV2	NA	TRBJ2-5	CASSVAGRETQYF	TGTGCCAGCAGTGTGGCAGGGCGGGAGACCCAGTACTTC
NA	TRBV5-8	NA	TRBJ2-1	CASTSNVGTLRVGNEQFF	TGTGCCAGCACCTCCAATGTCGGGACACTAAGGGTGGGCAATGAGCAGTTCTTC
TRBD2	TRBV11-2	NA	TRBJ2-2	CASSLEMAGGQTGELFF	TGTGCCAGCAGCTTAGAAATGGCGGGAGGGCAAACCGGGGAGCTGTTTTTT
TRBD2	TRBV5-5	NA	TRBJ2-3	CASSPGRGRATDTQYF	TGTGCCAGCAGCCCGGGGCGTGGGAGGGCGACAGATACGCAATATTTT
NA	TRBV11-2	NA	TRBJ1-1	CASSLGRKGVYRGNTEAFF	TGTGCCAGCAGCTTAGGGAGGAAGGGTGTCTACCGGGGAAACACTGAAGCTTTCTTT
NA	TRBV29-1	NA	TRBJ2-2	CSVDRRSTGELFF	TGCAGCGTTGACAGGAGATCCACCGGGGAGCTGTTTTTT
TRBD2	TRBV6-6	NA	TRBJ2-1	CASSLAGGPYNEQFF	TGTGCCAGCAGTCTAGCGGGAGGTCCCTACAATGAGCAGTTCTTC
NA	TRBV27	hyperexpanded	TRBJ1-2	CASSLSLEGWGYTF	TGTGCCAGCAGTTTATCGCTTGAGGGTTGGGGCTACACCTTC
TRBD2	TRBV7-8	NA	TRBJ2-5	CASSLGLAGFGETQYF	TGTGCCAGCAGCTTAGGGCTAGCGGGGTTCGGAGAGACCCAGTACTTC
NA	TRBV5-4	once	TRBJ1-4	CASSMGGGRGEKLFF	TGTGCCAGCAGCATGGGAGGGGGGCGAGGGGAAAAACTGTTTTTT
NA	TRBV7-8	NA	TRBJ2-7	CASSLGRPQQGEQYF	TGTGCCAGCAGCTTGGGGCGGCCACAACAGGGCGAGCAGTACTTC
NA	TRBV18	NA	TRBJ2-1	CASSGSNEQFF	TGTGCCAGCTCGGGGTCAAATGAGCAGTTCTTC
TRBD1	TRBV6-1	NA	TRBJ1-5	CASSEPPGTGKFYNQPQHF	TGTGCCAGCAGTGAACCCCCCGGGACAGGGAAGTTTTACAATCAGCCCCAGCATTTT
NA	TRBV5-6	NA	TRBJ2-1	CASSLQADSYNEQFF	TGTGCCAGCAGCCTCCAGGCAGACTCCTACAATGAGCAGTTCTTC
NA	TRBV5-4	NA	TRBJ2-3	CASSLDYSPTDTQYF	TGTGCCAGCAGCTTGGACTACTCCCCCACAGATACGCAGTATTTT
TRBD1	TRBV9	NA	TRBJ2-1	CASSQQGVLRNEQFF	TGTGCCAGCAGCCAACAGGGGGTTTTAAGGAATGAGCAGTTCTTC
NA	TRBV5-5	NA	TRBJ2-2	CASSLRISGELFF	TGTGCCAGCAGCCTTCGGATTTCCGGGGAGCTGTTTTTT
TRBD2	TRBV6-5	NA	TRBJ2-7	CASRGLAGGVNEQYF	TGTGCCAGCAGGGGACTAGCGGGAGGAGTCAACGAGCAGTACTTC
NA	TRBV6-1	NA	TRBJ1-4	CASSVGVANEKLFF	TGTGCCAGCAGTGTTGGGGTGGCCAATGAAAAACTGTTTTTT
TRBD1	TRBV4-3	NA	TRBJ1-2	CASSQEGGQGYPYGYTF	TGCGCCAGCAGCCAAGAGGGGGGACAGGGATATCCCTATGGCTACACCTTC
NA	TRBV7-9	NA	TRBJ2-1	CASSYREGEQFF	TGTGCCAGCAGTTACAGGGAGGGTGAGCAGTTCTTC
NA	TRBV9	NA	TRBJ2-5	CASSVGGNQETQYF	TGTGCCAGCAGCGTAGGCGGGAACCAGGAGACCCAGTACTTC
NA	TRBV5-1	NA	TRBJ2-2	CASSSRSSGPNTGELFF	TGCGCCAGCAGCTCCCGGTCCTCGGGGCCGAACACCGGGGAGCTGTTTTTT
NA	TRBV9	NA	TRBJ1-1	CASSRSGQNTEAFF	TGTGCCAGCAGTCGATCCGGACAGAACACTGAAGCTTTCTTT
NA	TRBV19	NA	TRBJ2-3	CASRPTETSSTDTQYF	TGTGCCAGTAGGCCCACAGAGACCTCTAGCACAGATACGCAGTATTTT
NA	TRBV11-2	few	TRBJ2-7	CASSFPRLLTYEQYF	TGTGCCAGCAGCTTCCCACGACTCTTAACCTACGAGCAGTACTTC
NA	TRBV10-3	NA	TRBJ2-5	CAIKATGVRGEETQYF	TGTGCCATCAAGGCTACAGGGGTTCGCGGGGAAGAGACCCAGTACTTC